This note documents a single T cell receptor beta chain sequence. What it recognizes is unknown. This entry belongs to a study of a mutant IDH1 vaccine in newly diagnosed glioma. Across the study: Patients in the study were vaccinated eight times, receiving shots in weeks 1, 3, 5, 7, 11, 15, 19 and 23. Patients received vaccination from 4-6 weeks after radiotherapy alone, or with temozolomide cycles. Receipt of radiotherapy, temozolomide, or both preceded the study, and most received both.

Regarding time point: week 11, during vaccination. Every single dose of the vaccine, 300 ug of mutant IDH1 20-mer peptide, came with topical imiquimod. The CDR3 loop spans 13 amino acids. V was clipped by 3 bases and J by 2 bases, with 8 bases between them. Per the germline V gene, CDR1 is KGHSH and CDR2 is LQKENI. Measured with immunoSEQ multiplex PCR; TCRdb has only the in-frame clones, and not every one. This sample has some 60,000 clones, with about four fifths found just once. J is TRBJ2-7 and V is TRBV18; D perhaps matches TRBD1 (5 bases). This receptor was identified in a young man with glioma. Sequenced material: PBMCs, taken from a glioma patient whose treatment included an IDH1 peptide vaccine. The CDR3: CASSPTDTYEQYF. CDR3 nucleotide sequence: TGTGCCAGCTCACCGACAGACACCTACGAGCAGTACTTC.